This T cell receptor beta chain was documented in a study of blood T cell repertoires in COVID-19. Study information: Samples of COVID-19 (acute and convalescent) were obtained from the United States, Italy and Spain. T cells, B-cell-depleted T cells, or PBMCs provided the cDNA or gDNA that served as material.

V lost 4 bases to trimming and J lost 5 bases; unmatched junction nucleotides: 4. The CDR3 has 14 residues. Germline V lookup: CDR1 SNHLY, CDR2 FYNNEI. Per the study methods: Estimates of nucleated cell counts were drawn from the amplification of reference gene primers. The method was immunoSEQ multiplex PCR; TCRdb's version includes in-frame clones alone and lacks a portion of them. From that table come the V and J calls and clone size; the DNA was used to work out D and trimming. The sample has some 89,000 clones, over 70% seen once. The chain recombines TRBV2 with TRBJ2-5; 10 bases map to TRBD1. The receptor was derived from a man aged 55 to 70 with acute or convalescent COVID-19. Sequenced: peripheral blood. The CDR3 DNA follows: TGTGCCAGCAGTGGACAGGGGGCATTTGAGACCCAGTACTTC. Its translation is CASSGQGAFETQYF.